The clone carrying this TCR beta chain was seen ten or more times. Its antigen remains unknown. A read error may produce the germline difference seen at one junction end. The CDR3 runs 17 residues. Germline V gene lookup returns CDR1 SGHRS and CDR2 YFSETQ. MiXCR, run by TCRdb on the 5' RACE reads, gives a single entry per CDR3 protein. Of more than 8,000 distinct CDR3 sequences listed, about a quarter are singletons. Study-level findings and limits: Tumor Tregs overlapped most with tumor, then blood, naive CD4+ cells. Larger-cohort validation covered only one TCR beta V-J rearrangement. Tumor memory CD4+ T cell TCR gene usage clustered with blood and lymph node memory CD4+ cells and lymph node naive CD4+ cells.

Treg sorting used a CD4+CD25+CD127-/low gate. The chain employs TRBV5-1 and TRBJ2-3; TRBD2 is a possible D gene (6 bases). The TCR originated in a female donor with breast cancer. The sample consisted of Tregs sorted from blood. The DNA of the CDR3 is TGCGCCAGCAGCTCCCCCGGAGGAGGGAAGAGCACAGATGCGCAGTATTTT. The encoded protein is CASSSPGGGKSTDAQYF.